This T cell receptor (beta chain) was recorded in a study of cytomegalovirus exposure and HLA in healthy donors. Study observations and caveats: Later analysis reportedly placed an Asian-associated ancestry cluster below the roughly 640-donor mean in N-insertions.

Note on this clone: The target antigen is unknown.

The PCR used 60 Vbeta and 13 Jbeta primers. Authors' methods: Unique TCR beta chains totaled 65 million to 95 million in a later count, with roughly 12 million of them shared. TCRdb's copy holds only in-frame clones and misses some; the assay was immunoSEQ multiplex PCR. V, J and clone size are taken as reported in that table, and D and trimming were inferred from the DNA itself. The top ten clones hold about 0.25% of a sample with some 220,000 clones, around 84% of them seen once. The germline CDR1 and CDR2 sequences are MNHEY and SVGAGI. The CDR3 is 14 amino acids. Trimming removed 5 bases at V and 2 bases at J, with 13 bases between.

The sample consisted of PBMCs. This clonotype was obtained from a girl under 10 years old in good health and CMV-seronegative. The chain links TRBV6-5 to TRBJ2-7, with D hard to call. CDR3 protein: CASSQARPAYEQYF. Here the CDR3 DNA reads TGTGCCAGCAGTCAGGCCAGACCGGCCTACGAGCAGTACTTC.